This note documents a single T cell receptor beta chain sequence. The same CDR3 can be traced to other DNA sequences in this sample. Repertoires were generated with immunoSEQ multiplex PCR, while TCRdb's copy carries only in-frame clones and drops some. The table includes about 75,000 clones, approximately 96% detected once. This entry belongs to a study of technical replicates of blood from a handful of donors. Germline V CDR1 and CDR2: SGHVS, FNYEAQ. The CDR3 contains 13 residues. The germline V and J ends were trimmed by 1 base and 3 bases, with 7 bases remaining between them. The chain links TRBV7-6 to TRBJ2-7; no definite D call. Sequencing was performed on T cells isolated from PBMCs. The clonotype originates from a human donor in good health. The CDR3 coding sequence is TGTGCCAGCAGCTTAGGGCCGAACTACGAGCAGTACTTC. Protein: CASSLGPNYEQYF. Using reference TRBV7-6 and TRBJ2-7 for the parts outside the CDR3, the full variable domain is GAGVSQSPRYKVTKRGQDVALRCDPISGHVSLYWYRQALGQGPEFLTYFNYEAQQDKSGLPNDRFSAERPEGSISTLTIQRTEQRDSAMYRCASSLGPNYEQYFGPGTRLTVT.